This record concerns one T cell receptor beta chain sequence. A single count supports this clone. No cognate antigen has been identified for it. Per-base quality was not reported, and no clone a single base away is much larger than it. The donors were healthy, HIV-negative adults who had no recently reported acute infections or vaccinations. Only Caucasian adults living in Nashville, Tennessee, USA were represented among the donors. Magnetic negative selection was used to enrich CD4+ T cells, after which naive cells were positively selected on CD45RA and the negative fraction became the memory subset. Blood was collected by leukapheresis, and PBMCs were isolated by Ficoll-Histopaque density gradient centrifugation and then cryopreserved in liquid nitrogen vapor phase. Analytical flow cytometry was used to check the purity and quantity of each magnetically sorted T cell population. Genomic DNA was isolated from every sorted fraction and measured by UV absorbance on a Nanodrop 2000c.

Using the deep immunoSEQ assay, TCR CDR3 regions were amplified from genomic DNA by multiplex PCR. Extracted genomic DNA from each cell subset was spread evenly across all wells of several immunoSEQ 96-well plates, with each plate serving as a replicate. For sorted subsets, roughly 200 ng of genomic DNA, equivalent to roughly 30,000 T cell genomes, went into each replicate PCR. Purified libraries were measured with a Qubit 3.0 fluorometer, size-checked on a Bioanalyzer 2100, and measured again with the KAPA Library Quantification kit. A separate single-read 150-cycle Illumina NextSeq 550 flow cell was used to sequence each immunoSEQ 96-well plate. On the authors' methods: Because only junctional sequences without quality scores were contained in the immunoSEQ output, filtering matching that applied to full-length reads could not be performed. To assign V/J genes and CDR3, sequences were annotated against IMGT germline references using PyIR, a Python wrapper for IgBLAST v1.9. Reads with weak V/J assignments (E-value above 1e-6), missing CDR3, stop codons, out-of-frame junctions, or ambiguous translated residues were removed. V3J clonotypes were defined as sequences sharing the same inferred V gene, J gene, and CDR3 amino acid sequence. Percentage overlap between repertoires was calculated by dividing the number of shared unique clonotypes by the size of the smaller repertoire. Richness of each repertoire was evaluated using RTK rarefaction, the Chao1 estimator, and Recon v2.1 estimates of unobserved clonotypes. OLGA was used to compute generation probabilities for all TCRbeta clonotypes that the gDNA method yielded from four donors. TCRdb retrieved this table from immuneACCESS and kept in-frame rearrangements only. Not all clones are present; in checked studies, unresolved V genes account for under half, and no reason is known for the remainder. V, J and clone size are those of that table, while D and trimming were read from the DNA. A total of some 500,000 clones appear in this sample, approximately 95% of them only once. The leading ten clones occupy about 0.067% of the sample.

The sample belongs to a study of shared clonotypes between healthy human individuals (dated by TCRdb to 2020 to 2021). About the full investigation: A few men and a couple of women, aged 18 to 49 years, made up the cohort. For each donor, CD4 naive and CD4 memory were each given three plates, CD8 naive was given two plates, and CD8 memory was given one plate. To estimate repertoire size and how much clonotype sharing occurs between individuals, the study deeply sequenced the blood TCR repertoires of five or six healthy adults. Different laboratories and diverse techniques were used to prepare libraries and sequence TCR repertoires, to increase sequencing depth and limit assay-specific biases. Leukapheresis yielded between about 0.94 and 9.5 billion PBMCs per donor. Study-level results and caveats: Pairwise subsampling led to the expectation that sequencing depth would affect the degree of clonotype sharing among donors. Because the study included only a small number of donors, the genetic and exposure-history diversity represented was limited. Clonotypes shared by all four sorted-subset donors showed higher generation probabilities than non-shared clonotypes. Naive subsets generally had larger estimated clonotype richness than memory subsets did. Even with the large sequencing depth, rarefaction of the sorted-subset datasets indicated that sequencing was incomplete. Sampling was restricted to blood, and TCR repertoires in tissue are likely to differ from TCR repertoires in blood. Sharing across a handful of donors was observed for approximately 4.6% of naive CD4, 3% to 3.5% of naive CD8, 2.3% of memory CD4, and around 0.44% of memory CD8 clonotypes.

The CDR3 numbers 15 residues from cysteine through phenylalanine. Only the CDR3 DNA is retained, 45 bases long and in frame from the first base. CDR1 and CDR2, per the germline V gene (reference sequence), are MNHEY and SMNVEV. Deletion took 6 bases off V and 5 bases off J, with a span of 17 bases between the germline ends. The chain is assembled from TRBV27 and TRBJ1-5; TRBD1 is perhaps the D gene, given 5 matching bases. This receptor was obtained from a woman aged 25 to 39 in good health. The material sequenced was naive CD4+ T cells sorted from blood. Sample cell subset or site, as interpreted from the label and publication: CD45RA+ positively selected. The CDR3 loop reads CASRGLGQLYQPQHF. The nucleotide sequence reads as follows: TGTGCCAGCAGAGGCTTGGGGCAGTTGTATCAGCCCCAGCATTTT.